Shown below are 15 T cell receptor beta chains from a single sample sequenced in a study of response to subunit inactivated influenza vaccine. TCRdb analysed the RT-PCR reads with MiXCR anew, one entry per CDR3 protein. The sample includes about 500,000 distinct CDR3 sequences, around 13% of them seen just once. This specimen was PBMCs from blood, taken 40 to 50 days after vaccination. Source of these receptors: a man aged 50 to 60 who received an inactivated influenza vaccine.

The chain is built from TRBV15 and TRBJ2-1; no reliable D call. The CDR3 is made up of 14 amino acids. Trimming pared 10 bases from V and 2 bases from J, leaving 15 bases between. Germline V gene sequence: CDR1 LNHNV, CDR2 YYDKDF (reference sequence). The CDR3 protein is CAITSSRTYNEQFF. The DNA of the CDR3 is TGTGCCATCACGAGTAGTCGTACCTACAATGAGCAGTTCTTC.

This clonotype has more than one count but fewer than ten. The chain has TRBV12-3 or TRBV12-4 and TRBJ2-5, with 7 nucleotides matching TRBD1. The CDR3 spans 17 residues. Losses at the gene ends were 2 bases for V and 1 base for J; bases not matched to a gene: 10. CDR3 coding DNA: TGTGCCAGCAGTTTAATCTTCGGGGACAGATTCCAAGAGACCCAGTACTTC. It encodes CASSLIFGDRFQETQYF.

This clonotype was found many times. The chain links TRBV29-1 to TRBJ2-3; D gene unclear. CDR1 and CDR2 from the germline V gene are SQVTM and ANQGSEA. The CDR3 totals 12 residues. V lost 2 bases and J lost 8, with 11 bases in between. The DNA of the CDR3 is TGCAGCGTTGAATTGACCCCGGGTACGCAGTATTTT. Translating gives CSVELTPGTQYF.

This clonotype was seen repeatedly, ten times or more. V gene TRBV4-3 combines with J gene TRBJ2-3; D not resolved. The ends were cut back, 0 bases at V and 4 bases at J, with 8 bases in the middle. This CDR3 spans 14 amino acids. CDR1 and CDR2 from the germline V gene are LGHNA and YSLEER. CDR3 residues: CASSQERAPDTQYF. Here the CDR3 DNA reads TGCGCCAGCAGCCAAGAGCGAGCCCCAGATACGCAGTATTTT.

This clonotype has at least ten counts. V and J are TRBV7-2 and TRBJ2-1; D not resolved. Germline V CDR1 and CDR2: SGHTA, FQGNSA. The CDR3 is 13 amino acids. The germline V and J ends were trimmed by 0 bases and 5 bases, with 5 bases remaining between them. The CDR3 coding sequence is TGTGCCAGCAGCTTAGCTTGGGACAATGAGCAGTTCTTC. This translates into CASSLAWDNEQFF.

This clonotype has at least ten counts. The rearrangement uses TRBV5-1 and TRBJ1-1; weak D call: TRBD1 (5 bases). Looked up from germline, CDR1 is SGHRS and CDR2 is YFSETQ. There are 15 residues in the CDR3. Trimming removed 4 bases at V and 4 bases at J, with 17 bases between. The CDR3 coding sequence is TGCGCCAGCAGCGCCACCGGAGGGGTGGCCACTGAAGCTTTCTTT. This gives the protein CASSATGGVATEAFF.

This clonotype was detected ten times or more. The chain links TRBV29-1 to TRBJ2-5; D remains unclear. Per germline, CDR1 SQVTM and CDR2 ANQGSEA. This CDR3 has 10 residues. The ends were cut back, 8 bases at V and 3 bases at J, with 7 bases in the middle. The DNA for the CDR3 is TGCAGCTGTGGGGAAGAGACCCAGTACTTC. Translating gives CSCGEETQYF.

This chain connects TRBV30 to TRBJ2-2; TRBD2 agrees at 11 bases. In germline, CDR1 is GTSNPN, CDR2 SVGIG (reference sequence). With V trimmed by 5 bases and J by 7 bases, 24 bases remained unmatched. The CDR3 extends over 20 amino acids. The CDR3 protein is CAWQTLGPMASGRSNGELFF. CDR3 nucleotide sequence: TGTGCCTGGCAAACCCTCGGGCCCATGGCTAGCGGGAGGAGTAACGGGGAGCTGTTTTTT.

This clonotype was detected a few times. This rearrangement joins TRBV5-4 to TRBJ2-2; 10 nucleotides agree with TRBD1. Trimming at V came to 5 bases and at J to 5 bases, leaving 9 bases not matched to a gene. Germline CDR1 is SGHNT and CDR2 is YYREEE (reference sequence). CDR3 length equals 16 residues. The CDR3 bases are TGTGCCAGCAGTTTCCGGGACAGGGGAAGGACCGGGGAGCTGTTTTTT. Translating it yields CASSFRDRGRTGELFF.

This chain connects TRBV7-3 to TRBJ2-3; no reliable D call. V was clipped by 2 bases and J by 8 bases, with 11 bases between them. The CDR3 is made up of 13 amino acids. The germline gives CDR1 SGHTA, CDR2 FQGTGA. In nucleotides, the CDR3 is TGTGCCAGCAGCTTACACCCGGAGCGTACGCAGTATTTT. Translation: CASSLHPERTQYF.

The chain combines TRBV11-2 with TRBJ1-1; D is unclear. V shed 1 base and J shed 11 bases, with 14 bases lying between them. This CDR3 region has 13 residues. Germline V gives CDR1 SGHAT, CDR2 FQNNGV. Here the CDR3 DNA reads TGTGCCAGCAGCTTAGGGCGTACCGGTGATGCTTTCTTT. It translates to CASSLGRTGDAFF. Full variable domain (missing parts from reference TRBV11-2 and TRBJ1-1): EAGVAQSPRYKIIEKRQSVAFWCNPISGHATLYWYQQILGQGPKLLIQFQNNGVVDDSQLPKDRFSAERLKGVDSTLKIQPAKLEDSAVYLCASSLGRTGDAFFGQGTRLTVV.

The table lists this clonotype with a few counts. The genes are TRBV5-1 and TRBJ1-1; 10 bases match TRBD1. Germline V gene sequence: CDR1 SGHRS, CDR2 YFSETQ. The CDR3 is 17 amino acids. After removal of 4 bases from V and 4 bases from J, the junction contained 13 bases not matched to a gene. The CDR3 bases are TGCGCCAGCAGCCGAACACTAAGGACAGGGGGTAGCACTGAAGCTTTCTTT. It encodes CASSRTLRTGGSTEAFF.

In regard to this clonotype: At one end, the junction sequence differs from germline, possibly due to a read error. The chain joins TRBV6-2 or TRBV6-3 to TRBJ1-5; TRBD1 is a possible D gene (5 bases). The CDR3 has 17 amino acids. The germline V gene encodes CDR1 MNHEY and CDR2 SVGEGT. CDR3 sequence reads: CASSYSGLGHSNQPQRF. The CDR3 coding sequence is TGTGCCAGCAGTTACTCCGGGTTGGGGCATAGCAATCAGCCCCAGCGTTTT.

The chain is built from TRBV15 and TRBJ2-7, with 8 nucleotides matching TRBD1. The CDR3 extends over 14 amino acids. V was pared by 5 bases and J by 3 bases, with 6 bases of the junction left unmatched. Germline CDR1 LNHNV, CDR2 YYDKDF (reference sequence). The CDR3 coding sequence is TGTGCCACCAGCGTAGGAGGGACAGGCTACGAGCAGTACTTC. The encoded protein is CATSVGGTGYEQYF.

J is TRBJ2-7 and V is TRBV2, with D uncertain. The CDR3 is 14 residues long. Trimming pared 6 bases from V and 3 bases from J, leaving 15 bases between. The V gene's germline CDR1 is SNHLY and CDR2 FYNNEI. The CDR3: CASSVSVIFYEQYF. The DNA for the CDR3 is TGTGCCAGCAGCGTTTCTGTTATTTTCTACGAGCAGTACTTC. Using reference TRBV2 and TRBJ2-7 for the parts outside the CDR3, the full variable domain is EPEVTQTPSHQVTQMGQEVILRCVPISNHLYFYWYRQILGQKVEFLVSFYNNEISEKSEIFDDQFSVERPDGSNFTLKIRSTKLEDSAMYFCASSVSVIFYEQYFGPGTRLTVT.